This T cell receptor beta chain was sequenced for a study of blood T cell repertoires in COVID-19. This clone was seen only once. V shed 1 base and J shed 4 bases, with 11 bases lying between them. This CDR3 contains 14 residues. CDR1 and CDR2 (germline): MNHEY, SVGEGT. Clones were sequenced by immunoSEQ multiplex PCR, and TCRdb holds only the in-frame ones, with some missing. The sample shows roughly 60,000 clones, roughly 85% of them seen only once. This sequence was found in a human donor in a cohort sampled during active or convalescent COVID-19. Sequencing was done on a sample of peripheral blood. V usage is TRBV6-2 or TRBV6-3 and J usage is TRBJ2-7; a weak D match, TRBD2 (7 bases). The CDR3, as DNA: TGTGCCAGCAGTTACTTGGGGGGGCCGTACGAGCAGTACTTC. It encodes CASSYLGGPYEQYF.